The clone carrying this TCR beta chain was found once. The antigen is not known. This entry comes from a study of T cells after yellow fever vaccination. The CDR3 runs to 12 residues. The ends were cut back, 10 bases at V and 2 bases at J, with 9 bases in the middle. A single record per CDR3 protein comes from TCRdb applying MiXCR to the 5' RACE reads. The repertoire includes 95,000 to 150,000 distinct CDR3 sequences, over 12% of them detected once, and around 40% sits in the top ten. Study conclusions and caveats: Secondary responses were weaker yet peaked faster, day 5 versus 15. Most primary-vaccination clones reappeared after the booster (less than 98% CD4, about 87% CD8).

The source material was CD8+ T cells sorted from PBMCs, sampled 5 days after the yellow fever booster vaccination. The genes are TRBV12-3 or TRBV12-4 and TRBJ2-1, with D unclear. The source of this sequence is a man aged 18 to 35 who received the YFV17D yellow fever vaccine. In DNA form, the CDR3 reads TGTGCCATTCTAGGGCCCTACAATGAGCAGTTCTTC. Amino acids: CAILGPYNEQFF.